Below, one T cell receptor (beta chain) is given with its context. Antigen: not known. MiXCR was run by TCRdb on the reads, yielding one entry per CDR3 protein. Here the sample spans hundreds of thousands of distinct CDR3 sequences, around a third being singletons. This sample was taken from a study of T cell repertoires in cytomegalovirus infection. V lost 0 bases to trimming and J lost 8 bases; unmatched junction nucleotides: 7. CDR1 and CDR2 from the germline V gene are MNHNS and SASEGT. This CDR3 spans 14 amino acids. Sequences were derived from cultured PBMCs, sampled from culture after CMV antigen stimulation. The chain is built from TRBV6-1 and TRBJ2-7; 7 positions match TRBD1. This TCR came from a human donor in good health (CMV status not recorded). Some clones in this sample may be carry-over from other donors' samples. The CDR3: CASSEALWDSQQYF. In DNA, the CDR3 is TGTGCCAGCAGTGAAGCGCTATGGGACAGTCAGCAGTACTTC.